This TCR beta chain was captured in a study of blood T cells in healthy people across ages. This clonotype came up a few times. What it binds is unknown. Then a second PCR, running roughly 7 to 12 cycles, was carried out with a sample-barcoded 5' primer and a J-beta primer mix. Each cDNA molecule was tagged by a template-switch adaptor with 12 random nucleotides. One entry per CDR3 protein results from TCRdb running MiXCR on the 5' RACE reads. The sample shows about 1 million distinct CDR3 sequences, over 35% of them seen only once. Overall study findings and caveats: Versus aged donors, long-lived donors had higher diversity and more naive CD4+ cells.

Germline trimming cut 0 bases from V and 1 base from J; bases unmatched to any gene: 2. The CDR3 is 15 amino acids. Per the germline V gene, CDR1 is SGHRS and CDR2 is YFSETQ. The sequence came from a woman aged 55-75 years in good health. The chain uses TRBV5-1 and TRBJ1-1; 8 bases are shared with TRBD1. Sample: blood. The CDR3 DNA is TGCGCCAGCAGCTTGGATCAGGGGGCGAACACTGAAGCTTTCTTT. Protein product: CASSLDQGANTEAFF.